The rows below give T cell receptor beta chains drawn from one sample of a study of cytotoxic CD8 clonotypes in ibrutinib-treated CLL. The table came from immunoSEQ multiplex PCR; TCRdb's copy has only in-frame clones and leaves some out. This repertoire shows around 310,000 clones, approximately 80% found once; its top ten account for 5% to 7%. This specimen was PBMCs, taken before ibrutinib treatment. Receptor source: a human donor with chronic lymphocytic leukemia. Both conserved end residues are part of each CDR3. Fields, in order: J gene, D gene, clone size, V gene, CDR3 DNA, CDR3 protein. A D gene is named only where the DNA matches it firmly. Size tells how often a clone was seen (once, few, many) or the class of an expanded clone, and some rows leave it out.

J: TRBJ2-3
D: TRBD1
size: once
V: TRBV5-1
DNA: TGCGCCAGCAGCATATGGGACAGCCACACAGATACGCAGTATTTT
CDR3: CASSIWDSHTDTQYF

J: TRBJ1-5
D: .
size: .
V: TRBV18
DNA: TGTGCCAGCTCACAAAATAGCAATCAGCCCCAGCATTTT
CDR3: CASSQNSNQPQHF

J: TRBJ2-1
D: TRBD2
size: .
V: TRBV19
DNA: TGTGCCAGTAGCCCTAGCGGGAGATATAATGAGCAGTTCTTC
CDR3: CASSPSGRYNEQFF

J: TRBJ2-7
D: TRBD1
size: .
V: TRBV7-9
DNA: TGTGCCAGCAGCTTAGTGGGACAGGGGGCGAGCGAGCAGTACTTC
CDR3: CASSLVGQGASEQYF

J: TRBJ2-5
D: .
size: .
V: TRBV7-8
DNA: TGTGCCAGCAGCTTAGGCCCCCAAGAGACCCAGTACTTC
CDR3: CASSLGPQETQYF

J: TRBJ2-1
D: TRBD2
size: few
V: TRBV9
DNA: TGTGCCAGCAGTGGGATGGTAGCGGGAGTTCAGGAGCAGTTCTTC
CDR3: CASSGMVAGVQEQFF

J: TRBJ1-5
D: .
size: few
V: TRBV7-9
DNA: TGTGCCAGCAGCTCTGAGAGTCAGCCCCAGCATTTT
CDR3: CASSSESQPQHF

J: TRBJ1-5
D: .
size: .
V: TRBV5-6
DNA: TGTGCCAGCAGCTCCGCTTCCGGGGGAAATCAGCCCCAGCATTTT
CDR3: CASSSASGGNQPQHF

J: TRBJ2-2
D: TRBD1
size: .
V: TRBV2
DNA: TGTGCCAGCAGTGGGGGACAGTCATGGGTTACCGGGGAGCTGTTTTTT
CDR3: CASSGGQSWVTGELFF

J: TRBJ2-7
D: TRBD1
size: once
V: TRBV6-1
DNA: TGTGCCAGCAGTGAAGGGGGACAGACATACGAGCAGTACTTC
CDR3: CASSEGGQTYEQYF

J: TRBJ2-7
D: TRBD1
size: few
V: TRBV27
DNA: TGTGCCAGCCGCCCCGTGCATGGGACAGGGAAAGAAGAGCAGTACTTC
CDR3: CASRPVHGTGKEEQYF

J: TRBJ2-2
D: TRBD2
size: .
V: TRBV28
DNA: TGTGCCAGCAGTTTAGTGGCGGGAGGATTTACCGGGGAGCTGTTTTTT
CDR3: CASSLVAGGFTGELFF

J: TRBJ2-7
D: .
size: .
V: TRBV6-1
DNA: TGTGCCAGCAGTCACCTAGGACACTCCTACGAGCAGTACTTC
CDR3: CASSHLGHSYEQYF

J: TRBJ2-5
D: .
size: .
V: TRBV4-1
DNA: TGCGCCAGCAGCCAAGATCGCAGGCCGCAAGAGACCCAGTACTTC
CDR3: CASSQDRRPQETQYF